One sample yielded the 17 T cell receptor beta chains listed below, sequenced in a study of cytomegalovirus exposure and HLA in healthy donors. This table comes from immunoSEQ multiplex PCR, and its TCRdb copy is limited to in-frame clones, with some not included. This table holds about 130,000 clones, around 94% found once. The sequencing sample was made of PBMCs. The receptors stem from a woman in her late teens or twenties in good health and CMV-seronegative.

The chain uses TRBV2 and TRBJ1-2, with D possibly TRBD1 on 5 matching bases. V lost 6 bases to trimming and J lost 8 bases, with 13 bases between them. The CDR3 totals 12 residues. The V gene's germline CDR1 is SNHLY and CDR2 FYNNEI. The CDR3 spells CASRGDPSGYTF. The CDR3, as DNA: TGTGCCAGCAGAGGGGATCCAAGCGGCTACACCTTC.

This clone was detected once. V usage is TRBV4-2 and J usage is TRBJ1-1, with TRBD1 as a possible D gene (5 bases). V was trimmed by 1 base and J by 2 bases, leaving 11 bases between them. The CDR3 is made up of 15 amino acids. Germline V gene data show CDR1 as LGHNA and CDR2 as YNFKEQ. The CDR3 bases are TGTGCCAGCAGCCAAGGACAGACCTTTAACACTGAAGCTTTCTTT. It codes for CASSQGQTFNTEAFF.

The chain has TRBV11-2 and TRBJ2-7; 9 positions agree with TRBD2. V lost 1 base, J lost 7 bases, and 8 bases stayed unmatched. This CDR3 region has 15 residues. Germline CDR1 SGHAT, CDR2 FQNNGV. The CDR3 DNA reads as TGTGCCAGCAGCTTAGGTCCTAGCGGGATTGATGAGCAGTACTTC. Amino acid sequence: CASSLGPSGIDEQYF.

The chain employs TRBV11-3 and TRBJ1-5; D is unresolved. Per the germline V gene, CDR1 is SGHNT and CDR2 is YENEEA. V lost 3 bases, J lost 6 bases, and 6 bases lay in between. CDR3 length: 12 amino acids. The CDR3 loop reads CASSFSTQPQHF. The CDR3 coding sequence is TGTGCCAGCAGCTTTTCTACTCAGCCCCAGCATTTT.

The V gene is TRBV2, the J gene TRBJ1-5; D is unresolved. CDR3 size: 16 residues. Germline V gives CDR1 SNHLY, CDR2 FYNNEI. V lost 2 bases to trimming and J lost 3 bases, with 14 bases between them. This CDR3 reads CASSEPMVQVNQPQHF. For the CDR3, the DNA is TGTGCCAGCAGTGAACCAATGGTCCAGGTCAATCAGCCCCAGCATTTT.

V gene TRBV7-9 combines with J gene TRBJ2-7; 8 bases line up with TRBD2. Germline V gene sequence: CDR1 SEHNR, CDR2 FQNEAQ (reference sequence). The CDR3 has 17 residues. V lost 2 bases and J lost 2; bases outside the gene matches: 11. The CDR3, as DNA: TGTGCCAGCAGCTTAACGCGGGGGGACCTCAGGGCCTACGAGCAGTACTTC. It codes for CASSLTRGDLRAYEQYF.

This sequence joins TRBV6-5 and TRBJ2-5; 9 bases map to TRBD2. Germline V CDR1 and CDR2: MNHEY, SVGAGI. The CDR3 is 14 amino acids. With 5 bases clipped from V and 5 bases from J, the junction kept 6 bases outside the gene matches. The CDR3 spells CASSRGLALETQYF. In nucleotides, the CDR3 is TGTGCCAGCAGTCGGGGACTAGCATTGGAGACCCAGTACTTC.

The rearrangement joins TRBV7-9 to TRBJ2-7; TRBD1 agrees at 9 bases. Germline trimming cut 1 base from V and 1 base from J; bases unmatched to any gene: 8. This CDR3 has 17 residues. The germline CDR1 and CDR2 sequences are SEHNR and FQNEAQ (reference sequence). The CDR3, as DNA: TGTGCCAGCAGCTTAGGTTCGGGGGGACAGGGTTCCTACGAGCAGTACTTC. Translated: CASSLGSGGQGSYEQYF.

This chain joins TRBV7-6 and TRBJ2-3; D possibly corresponds to TRBD2 (6 bases). Looked up from germline, CDR1 is SGHVS and CDR2 is FNYEAQ. The CDR3 sequence is 15 residues long. The V end was cut by 3 bases, the J end by 2 bases, with 12 bases between. CDR3 bases: TGTGCCAGCAGCTTGGGAGCGGGTACCACAGATACGCAGTATTTT. Residues: CASSLGAGTTDTQYF.

V gene TRBV20-1 combines with J gene TRBJ2-1; D is possibly TRBD2 (6 bases). Germline assignment: CDR1 DFQATT and CDR2 SNEGSKA (reference sequence). The CDR3 totals 10 residues. Trimming stripped 5 bases from V and 8 bases from J, with 7 bases between. CDR3 in DNA: TGCAGTGCTTGGGGGGATGAGCAGTTCTTC. Protein sequence: CSAWGDEQFF.

The DNA of the CDR3 is TGTGCCAGCTCACCAAATAGCGGGAGTACTTACAATGAGCAGTTCTTC. Protein product: CASSPNSGSTYNEQFF. The V and J genes are TRBV18 and TRBJ2-1; TRBD2 matches 9 bases. Germline CDR1 is KGHSH and CDR2 is LQKENI. This CDR3 comprises 16 residues. Trimming at V came to 2 bases and at J to 4 bases, leaving 6 bases not matched to a gene.

V is TRBV19 and J is TRBJ1-1; no clear D gene. Germline lookup yields CDR1 LNHDA and CDR2 SQIVND (reference sequence). This CDR3 has 15 amino acids. Trimming removed 3 bases from V and 2 bases from J, with 13 bases in between. The CDR3 DNA is TGTGCCAGTAGTATGGGGAGATTTTCAAACACTGAAGCTTTCTTT. It specifies CASSMGRFSNTEAFF.

V gene TRBV5-1 combines with J gene TRBJ1-2; D gene unclear. Between the trimmed V and J ends, which lost 0 bases and 6 bases, there was a span of 9 bases. Germline CDR1 and CDR2: SGHRS and YFSETQ. The CDR3 totals 13 residues. The CDR3 loop reads CASSLGGSDGYTF. For the CDR3, the DNA is TGCGCCAGCAGCTTGGGAGGGTCGGATGGCTACACCTTC. The full variable domain, rest sourced from reference TRBV5-1 and TRBJ1-2, is KAGVTQTPRYLIKTRGQQVTLSCSPISGHRSVSWYQQTPGQGLQFLFEYFSETQRNKGNFPGRFSGRQFSNSRSEMNVSTLELGDSALYLCASSLGGSDGYTFGSGTRLTVV.

This clone was recorded once. The J gene is TRBJ2-7, the V gene TRBV10-2, with TRBD2 matching over 8 bases. V lost 0 bases to trimming and J lost 1 base; unmatched junction nucleotides: 5. Looked up from germline, CDR1 is WSHSY and CDR2 is SAAADI. The CDR3 extends over 16 amino acids. The CDR3 bases are TGCGCCAGCAGTGAGTCGAGTAGCGGGGCTTCCTACGAGCAGTACTTC. It translates to CASSESSSGASYEQYF.

CDR3 amino acids: CASSTTTGRYGYTF. In DNA form, the CDR3 reads TGTGCCAGCAGTACCACGACAGGGCGCTATGGCTACACCTTC. This rearrangement joins TRBV28 to TRBJ1-2; 7 bases are shared with TRBD1. Germline values: CDR1 MDHEN, CDR2 SYDVKM. J lost 4 bases, V lost 5 bases, and 7 bases had no gene match. CDR3 length: 14 residues.

The chain employs TRBV4-1 and TRBJ1-2; D is uncertain. Germline V CDR1 and CDR2: MGHRA, YSYEKL. V was pared by 1 base and J by 8 bases, with 5 bases between. The CDR3 runs to 11 residues. Written as DNA, the CDR3 is TGCGCCAGCAGCCAAGCCTCGGGCTACACCTTC. Translation: CASSQASGYTF.

J is TRBJ2-2 and V is TRBV4-1; a possible D gene is TRBD1 (7 bases). The CDR3 spans 17 residues. V shed 0 bases and J shed 7 bases, with 18 bases lying between them. Germline V gene data show CDR1 as MGHRA and CDR2 as YSYEKL. In DNA, the CDR3 is TGCGCCAGCAGCCAAGATAGGGGGCAGGGGGGTGACGGGGAGCTGTTTTTT. This translates into CASSQDRGQGGDGELFF.